This T cell receptor beta chain came from a study of blood T cell repertoires in COVID-19. Turning to the study itself: Samples came from the United States, Italy and Spain, spanning acute and convalescent COVID-19. Sample material is recorded as cDNA or gDNA derived from T cells, B-cell-depleted T cells, or PBMCs.

Sequencing was performed with immunoSEQ multiplex PCR; in TCRdb, only in-frame clones are kept and a portion is missing. In the table there are more than 200,000 clones, around 90% of which are singletons. Participants were aged 18 to 89 years, lived in about two dozen US areas, and enrolled virtually. Assignment of participants to cohorts was predicated upon participant-reported clinical history. The ends were cut back, 1 base at V and 3 bases at J, with 8 bases in the middle. The CDR3 is 14 residues long. Germline V gives CDR1 SGHNT, CDR2 YYREEE (reference sequence). The chain joins TRBV5-4 to TRBJ1-3; tentatively, D is TRBD1 (5 bases). The sample comprised PBMCs or T cells enriched from blood (not recorded which). The clonotype comes from a woman aged 25 to 39 with acute COVID-19. The CDR3: CASSLYQGGNTIYF. CDR3 DNA sequence: TGTGCCAGCAGCTTGTATCAGGGTGGAAACACCATATATTTT.